These T cell receptor beta chains were read from a single sample in a study of shared clonotypes between healthy human individuals. Clones were sequenced by immunoSEQ multiplex PCR, and TCRdb holds only the in-frame ones, with some missing. The table records a few million clones, about 92% of them present only once. Sequenced: naive CD4+ T cells sorted from blood. Receptors were obtained from a man aged 18 to 29 in good health. Both conserved end residues are part of each CDR3. A D gene is named only where the DNA matches it firmly. Clone size, where shown, is once, few, many, or a class for clones that have expanded.

TRBV5-1,-,TRBJ1-2,TRBD1,CASSPIRDRGEGGYTF,TGCGCCAGCAGCCCGATCCGGGACAGGGGCGAAGGTGGCTACACCTTC
TRBV6-5,-,TRBJ1-5,-,CASSSDRRNQPQHF,TGTGCCAGCAGTTCTGACAGGCGTAATCAGCCCCAGCATTTT
TRBV7-9,-,TRBJ1-4,-,CASSSGANEKLFF,TGTGCCAGCAGCTCCGGGGCCAATGAAAAACTGTTTTTT
TRBV2,-,TRBJ2-5,-,CASSAAGWETQYF,TGTGCCAGCAGCGCCGCCGGGTGGGAGACCCAGTACTTC
TRBV7-6,-,TRBJ2-5,TRBD2,CASSRSSGAVQETQYF,TGTGCCAGCAGTCGTTCTAGCGGGGCCGTACAAGAGACCCAGTACTTC
TRBV30,-,TRBJ2-5,TRBD2,CAWSAGGKRKETQYF,TGTGCCTGGTCGGCGGGGGGGAAGAGAAAAGAGACCCAGTACTTC
TRBV18,once,TRBJ1-1,TRBD1,CASSLDRGALNTEAFF,TGTGCCAGCTCCCTAGACAGGGGGGCTCTGAACACTGAAGCTTTCTTT
TRBV6-5,-,TRBJ1-1,-,CASSLGVPNTEAFF,TGTGCCAGCAGTTTAGGGGTTCCGAACACTGAAGCTTTCTTT
TRBV5-1,once,TRBJ2-7,-,CASSLYGTDPEQYF,TGCGCCAGCAGCTTGTACGGGACCGACCCCGAGCAGTACTTC
TRBV10-3,-,TRBJ2-1,TRBD2,CAISESLAGVGNEQFF,TGTGCCATCAGTGAGTCATTAGCGGGAGTTGGCAATGAGCAGTTCTTC
TRBV5-1,-,TRBJ2-5,-,CASSGVGSQETQYF,TGCGCCAGCAGCGGGGTGGGGTCCCAAGAGACCCAGTACTTC
TRBV6-1,-,TRBJ2-4,-,CASSEAPRDIQYF,TGTGCCAGCAGTGAAGCGCCCCGGGACATTCAGTACTTC
TRBV30,-,TRBJ2-7,TRBD1,CAWSTPGQGRNEQYF,TGTGCCTGGAGCACGCCGGGACAGGGCCGGAACGAGCAGTACTTC
TRBV6-5,-,TRBJ1-3,-,CASSTGLSRGTIYF,TGTGCCAGCAGTACGGGGCTCTCGAGGGGCACCATATATTTT
TRBV6-5,-,TRBJ2-7,-,CASRRTVSSYEQYF,TGTGCCAGCCGCAGGACCGTGAGCTCCTACGAGCAGTACTTC
TRBV5-1,-,TRBJ1-1,TRBD1,CASSLLGTGDTEAFF,TGCGCCAGCAGCTTACTGGGGACAGGGGACACTGAAGCTTTCTTT
TRBV6-1,-,TRBJ2-7,-,CASEGGVSSYEQYF,TGTGCCAGCGAGGGCGGGGTGAGCTCCTACGAGCAGTACTTC
TRBV28,-,TRBJ1-4,-,CASNEGGNEKLFF,TGTGCCAGCAATGAGGGGGGAAATGAAAAACTGTTTTTT
TRBV7-2,-,TRBJ2-5,TRBD1,CASSPMTGIVETQYF,TGTGCCAGCAGCCCTATGACAGGGATCGTTGAGACCCAGTACTTC
TRBV5-4,once,TRBJ2-7,TRBD1,CASSLGTTGGSGEQYF,TGTGCCAGCAGCTTGGGTACGACAGGGGGCTCCGGCGAGCAGTACTTC
TRBV5-4,-,TRBJ2-1,TRBD2,CASSLEGLAENEQFF,TGTGCCAGCAGCTTGGAGGGACTAGCCGAGAATGAGCAGTTCTTC
TRBV5-1,-,TRBJ2-7,TRBD1,CASSMGQGFTIYEQYF,TGCGCCAGCAGCATGGGACAGGGATTTACGATATACGAGCAGTACTTC
TRBV11-2,-,TRBJ1-1,-,CASSFAVNTEAFF,TGTGCCAGCAGCTTCGCGGTGAACACTGAAGCTTTCTTT
TRBV9,-,TRBJ1-3,-,CASSVDSGRSGNTIYF,TGTGCCAGCAGCGTAGACTCAGGGCGCTCTGGAAACACCATATATTTT
TRBV4-1,-,TRBJ2-5,-,CASSQAVRERAQYF,TGCGCCAGCAGCCAAGCAGTCAGGGAGCGGGCCCAGTACTTC
TRBV6-1,-,TRBJ1-5,TRBD1,CASSPGTGSQPQHF,TGTGCCAGCAGCCCCGGGACAGGGAGTCAGCCCCAGCATTTT
TRBV2,-,TRBJ1-6,TRBD1,CASNIQGPYNSPLHF,TGTGCCAGCAACATACAGGGGCCGTATAATTCACCCCTCCACTTT
TRBV18,once,TRBJ1-1,TRBD1,CASFSGTAHTEAFF,TGTGCCAGCTTCTCCGGGACAGCTCACACTGAAGCTTTCTTT
TRBV28,few,TRBJ1-1,-,CASSFRGNTEAFF,TGTGCCAGCAGCTTTAGAGGGAACACTGAAGCTTTCTTT
TRBV11-3,once,TRBJ1-1,-,CASSLDGQTNTEAFF,TGTGCCAGCAGCTTAGATGGGCAGACGAACACTGAAGCTTTCTTT
TRBV2,-,TRBJ1-1,-,CARASTGGIMNTEAFF,TGTGCCAGGGCCTCGACAGGCGGTATCATGAACACTGAAGCTTTCTTT
TRBV18,-,TRBJ2-1,-,CASSPVAQSNNEQFF,TGTGCCAGCTCACCCGTGGCGCAGTCTAACAATGAGCAGTTCTTC
TRBV18,-,TRBJ1-5,TRBD1,CASSPDRGGWSNQPQHF,TGTGCCAGCTCACCAGACAGGGGCGGCTGGAGCAATCAGCCCCAGCATTTT
TRBV7-2,-,TRBJ1-5,TRBD1,CASSLNRGANQPQHF,TGTGCCAGCAGCTTAAACAGGGGTGCGAATCAGCCCCAGCATTTT
TRBV6-5,-,TRBJ2-7,-,CASSRGLSGPGEQYF,TGTGCCAGCAGTCGGGGGTTGAGCGGTCCGGGAGAGCAGTACTTC
TRBV29-1,-,TRBJ2-7,TRBD1,CSVAGQGVYEQYF,TGCAGCGTTGCGGGGCAGGGGGTCTATGAGCAGTACTTC
TRBV5-1,-,TRBJ1-1,TRBD1,CASSATGSNTEAFF,TGCGCCAGCAGCGCGACAGGGAGCAACACTGAAGCTTTCTTT
TRBV6-5,-,TRBJ2-7,TRBD1,CASSHGQGEQYF,TGTGCCAGCAGCCACGGACAGGGAGAGCAGTACTTC
TRBV25-1,-,TRBJ2-7,TRBD2,CASSEGGGTSYEQYF,TGTGCCAGCAGTGAGGGGGGAGGGACGTCCTACGAGCAGTACTTC
TRBV6-5,-,TRBJ2-1,-,CASRTPSYNEQFF,TGTGCCAGCCGGACTCCGAGCTACAATGAGCAGTTCTTC
TRBV10-3,few,TRBJ1-6,-,CATEGSLGSPLHF,TGTGCCACCGAAGGGAGTTTGGGATCACCCCTCCACTTT
TRBV18,once,TRBJ2-3,TRBD1,CASSPPGQRTDTQYF,TGTGCCAGCTCACCCCCGGGACAGCGCACAGATACGCAGTATTTT
TRBV25-1,once,TRBJ1-6,-,CASSDGRGDSPLHF,TGTGCCAGCAGTGACGGACGTGGGGATTCACCCCTCCACTTT
TRBV6-1,once,TRBJ1-4,TRBD1,CASSEPGQATNEKLFF,TGTGCCAGCAGTGAACCGGGACAGGCAACTAATGAAAAACTGTTTTTT
TRBV5-1,-,TRBJ2-5,-,CASSLEASVQETQYF,TGCGCCAGCAGCTTGGAGGCTAGCGTACAAGAGACCCAGTACTTC
TRBV6-6,-,TRBJ2-2,-,CASSYRPFNTGELFF,TGTGCCAGCAGTTACCGGCCATTCAACACCGGGGAGCTGTTTTTT
TRBV6-1,-,TRBJ1-5,TRBD1,CASSSGTGGFQPQHF,TGTGCCAGCAGCTCCGGGACAGGGGGCTTTCAGCCCCAGCATTTT
TRBV15,-,TRBJ1-2,-,CATSRDLGAGGYTF,TGTGCCACCAGCAGAGATCTGGGGGCTGGTGGCTACACCTTC
TRBV21-1,-,TRBJ1-4,-,CASSNRTGDTNEKLFF,TGTGCCAGCAGCAATAGGACAGGGGACACTAATGAAAAACTGTTTTTT
TRBV11-2,-,TRBJ2-5,-,CASSLAETQYF,TGTGCCAGCAGCTTAGCCGAGACCCAGTACTTC
TRBV28,-,TRBJ2-7,-,CASRPSGAYSYEQYF,TGTGCCAGCAGGCCGTCCGGGGCCTACTCCTACGAGCAGTACTTC
TRBV10-3,-,TRBJ2-2,TRBD2,CATGPGLGATGELFF,TGTGCCACGGGACCGGGACTAGGAGCAACCGGGGAGCTGTTTTTT
TRBV28,-,TRBJ2-7,-,CASSSTLYEQYF,TGTGCCAGCAGTTCTACACTATACGAGCAGTACTTC
TRBV5-6,-,TRBJ1-2,TRBD1,CASSSFRDRGNYGYTF,TGTGCCAGCAGCTCCTTCCGGGACAGGGGGAACTATGGCTACACCTTC
TRBV15,-,TRBJ2-7,-,CATSRDGGYEQYF,TGTGCCACCAGCAGAGATGGAGGGTACGAGCAGTACTTC
TRBV18,-,TRBJ2-1,-,CASSPTGTPHNEQFF,TGTGCCAGCTCACCTACCGGGACACCCCACAATGAGCAGTTCTTC
TRBV5-1,-,TRBJ2-5,-,CASSLWTTYQETQYF,TGCGCCAGCAGCTTGTGGACAACGTACCAAGAGACCCAGTACTTC
TRBV5-1,-,TRBJ2-5,-,CASSFPGIGAETQYF,TGCGCCAGCAGCTTCCCAGGCATCGGAGCAGAGACCCAGTACTTC
TRBV10-1,few,TRBJ2-2,TRBD2,CASSLGTGLDRTSTGELFF,TGCGCCAGCAGTCTAGGGACGGGTTTGGATCGGACTAGCACCGGGGAGCTGTTTTTT